In this sample, the clone carrying this T cell receptor beta chain turned up a few times. Unique molecular identifiers were used to barcode this TCRbeta library. TCRdb recomputed calls from the PCR reads with MiXCR, one row per CDR3 protein. The sample consists of around 680,000 distinct CDR3 sequences, roughly 15% of them appearing once. The entry originates in a study of T-cell reconstitution after alpha-beta-depleted transplantation in children. CDR3 length: 12 amino acids. CDR1 is MGHRA and CDR2 is YSYEKL in the germline V gene. Trimming left V 1 base short and J 6 bases short, with 6 bases between.

Specimen: PBMCs from the stem cell graft donor, collected from the stem cell graft. The sequence came from a human donor who donated a stem cell graft to a child with acute myeloid leukemia. The V call is TRBV4-1, the J call TRBJ1-1; D is unclear. CDR3 residues: CASSQGYAEAFF. CDR3 sequence (DNA): TGCGCCAGCAGCCAAGGGTACGCTGAAGCTTTCTTT.